The 12 T cell receptor beta chains reported below all come from one sample, sequenced in a study of blood T cell repertoires in COVID-19. TCRdb keeps only in-frame clones here, not all; method: immunoSEQ multiplex PCR. The sample holds under 85,000 clones, about 85% seen once. Material for sequencing was peripheral blood. The receptors derive from an elderly man with acute or convalescent COVID-19.

V usage is TRBV7-6 and J usage is TRBJ1-6, with D unresolved. This CDR3 spans 19 amino acids. CDR1 and CDR2 from the germline V gene are SGHVS and FNYEAQ. V lost 1 base to trimming and J lost 1 base, with 17 bases between them. CDR3: CASSLVAPTSGSYNSPLHF. The CDR3, as DNA: TGTGCCAGCAGCTTAGTGGCACCTACTTCGGGGTCCTATAATTCACCCCTCCACTTT. Full variable domain (outside the CDR3, taken from reference TRBV7-6 and TRBJ1-6): GAGVSQSPRYKVTKRGQDVALRCDPISGHVSLYWYRQALGQGPEFLTYFNYEAQQDKSGLPNDRFSAERPEGSISTLTIQRTEQRDSAMYRCASSLVAPTSGSYNSPLHFGNGTRLTVT.

The V gene is TRBV28, the J gene TRBJ1-3; D is perhaps TRBD1 (5 bases). This CDR3 comprises 16 residues. Germline CDR1 MDHEN, CDR2 SYDVKM. V lost 1 base, J lost 0 bases, and 10 bases lay in between. CDR3 loop: CASSLFGGVSGNTIYF. The DNA of the CDR3 is TGTGCCAGCAGTTTATTCGGAGGGGTCTCTGGAAACACCATATATTTT.

The chain joins TRBV10-2 to TRBJ2-5; 7 bases line up with TRBD2. V gave up 6 bases and J gave up 4 bases; unmatched junction bases: 11. The CDR3 length is 15 residues. Germline CDR1 and CDR2: WSHSY and SAAADI. The CDR3 sequence is CASSSTWTSRETQYF. Written as DNA, the CDR3 is TGCGCCAGCAGCTCAACTTGGACTAGTCGAGAGACCCAGTACTTC.

V usage is TRBV5-1 and J usage is TRBJ1-1; D uncertain. The V gene's germline CDR1 is SGHRS and CDR2 YFSETQ. The germline V and J ends were trimmed by 0 bases and 5 bases, with 11 bases remaining between them. This CDR3 contains 14 residues. In nucleotides, the CDR3 is TGCGCCAGCAGCTTGGAGGACTTTCGTACTGAAGCTTTCTTT. Encoded protein: CASSLEDFRTEAFF.

The gene calls are TRBV6-5 and TRBJ1-5, with D hard to call. Germline V CDR1 and CDR2: MNHEY, SVGAGI. CDR3 length: 15 amino acids. V was trimmed by 6 bases and J by 6 bases, leaving 18 bases between them. The CDR3: CASSRSADKSQPQHF. The CDR3 region has the DNA TGTGCCAGCAGCCGTTCTGCTGACAAATCTCAGCCCCAGCATTTT.

V gene TRBV7-9 combines with J gene TRBJ1-2; D is unresolved. Germline CDR1 reads SEHNR; CDR2 reads FQNEAQ (reference sequence). V lost 1 base and J lost 3, with 3 bases in between. The CDR3 runs 12 residues. The CDR3 DNA reads TGTGCCAGCAGCTTAGTCGACTATGGCTACACCTTC. Amino acids: CASSLVDYGYTF.

The chain is built from TRBV6-6 and TRBJ1-2; TRBD1 might be the D (6 bases). Germline V gives CDR1 MNHNY, CDR2 SVGAGI (reference sequence). This CDR3 has 14 residues. Trimming cost V 2 bases and J 4 bases, with 11 bases left between them. CDR3 in amino acids: CASSYPGQPYGYTF. The CDR3 DNA reads TGTGCCAGCAGTTACCCTGGACAGCCCTATGGCTACACCTTC.

The chain joins TRBV5-1 to TRBJ2-2; 14 bases match TRBD2. Germline assignment: CDR1 SGHRS and CDR2 YFSETQ. The CDR3 consists of 16 residues. With 5 bases clipped from V and 4 bases from J, the junction kept 4 bases outside the gene matches. The CDR3 DNA reads as TGCGCCAGCAGAGGACTAGCGGGAGGAGGCACCGGGGAGCTGTTTTTT. Amino acid sequence: CASRGLAGGGTGELFF. Using reference TRBV5-1 and TRBJ2-2 for the parts outside the CDR3, the full variable domain is KAGVTQTPRYLIKTRGQQVTLSCSPISGHRSVSWYQQTPGQGLQFLFEYFSETQRNKGNFPGRFSGRQFSNSRSEMNVSTLELGDSALYLCASRGLAGGGTGELFFGEGSRLTVL.

This clone was detected only once. The chain recombines TRBV5-1 with TRBJ2-4; 13 bases fit TRBD2. CDR3 length: 17 residues. CDR1 and CDR2 (germline): SGHRS, YFSETQ. V shed 2 bases, J shed 3 bases, and the junction held 5 bases outside the gene matches. CDR3 nucleotides: TGCGCCAGCAGCTTCGGGACTAGCGGGACGGTCAAAAACATTCAGTACTTC. Its translation is CASSFGTSGTVKNIQYF.

V and J are TRBV11-3 and TRBJ2-5; TRBD1 matches at 9 bases. The CDR3 runs to 15 residues. V gave up 0 bases and J gave up 4 bases; unmatched junction bases: 3. Germline-derived CDR1 and CDR2 are SGHNT and YENEEA. For the CDR3, the DNA is TGTGCCAGCAGCTTAGATAACAGGGGGCGAGAGACCCAGTACTTC. This gives the protein CASSLDNRGRETQYF. Supplemented by reference TRBV11-3 and TRBJ2-5, the full variable domain reads EAGVVQSPRYKIIEKKQPVAFWCNPISGHNTLYWYLQNLGQGPELLIRYENEEAVDDSQLPKDRFSAERLKGVDSTLKIQPAELGDSAVYLCASSLDNRGRETQYFGPGTRLLVL.

This clone was counted a few times. V is TRBV9 and J is TRBJ2-3; D may be TRBD2 (5 bases). The CDR3 runs to 14 residues. CDR1 is SGDLS and CDR2 is YYNGEE in the germline V gene. V was shortened by 1 base and J by 1 base, with 7 bases between the two germline ends. For the CDR3, the DNA is TGTGCCAGCAGCGTAAGCGGTGGCACAGATACGCAGTATTTT. Its protein is CASSVSGGTDTQYF.

The V gene is TRBV5-1, the J gene TRBJ1-4, with 12 nucleotides matching TRBD1. Germline values: CDR1 SGHRS, CDR2 YFSETQ. CDR3 length: 19 amino acids. The J segment lost 8 bases and the V segment lost 2 bases, leaving 16 bases of the junction unmatched. The CDR3 spells CASSFGNYGTGGGREKLFF. The CDR3 DNA reads as TGCGCCAGCAGCTTCGGGAACTACGGGACAGGGGGCGGCCGGGAAAAACTGTTTTTT.